Listed below are T cell receptor beta chains from one sample, sequenced in a study of Ad26.COV2.S vaccination and SARS-CoV-2 variants. Clones were read by immunoSEQ multiplex PCR, and TCRdb kept only the in-frame ones, dropping some. The sample records about 400,000 clones, around 91% being singletons. Sequencing was performed on peripheral blood, taken in a trial of Ad26.COV2.S vaccine versus placebo. The origin of the receptors is a person aged 18 to 65 who received the Ad26.COV2.S COVID-19 vaccine or a placebo. The CDR3 runs from the conserved cysteine through the conserved F or W. A D gene is named only where the DNA matches it firmly. Only part of the rows carry a size: once, few, many, or a class if the clone is expanded.

TRBV4-2,.,TRBJ2-3,.,TGTGCCAGCAGCCAAGATACACACACAGATACGCAGTATTTT,CASSQDTHTDTQYF
TRBV2,.,TRBJ1-5,.,TGTGCCAGCAGCGGAGACAGGATCAATCAGCCCCAGCATTTT,CASSGDRINQPQHF
TRBV24-1,.,TRBJ2-1,once,TGTGCCACCAGTGATTTCTCAGGGGAGCAGTTCTTC,CATSDFSGEQFF
TRBV4-1,.,TRBJ1-5,.,TGCGCCAGCAGCCAATCTCAGGGCAGCAATCAGCCCCAGCATTTT,CASSQSQGSNQPQHF
TRBV28,.,TRBJ2-7,.,TGTGCCAGCAAACTGGCTGACGGGACCTACGAGCAGTACTTC,CASKLADGTYEQYF
TRBV24-1,.,TRBJ2-1,.,TGTGCCACCAGTGAAGCGGCCAGGGGCAGAAATGAGCAGTTCTTC,CATSEAARGRNEQFF
TRBV20-1,.,TRBJ1-5,.,TGCAGTGCTAGTCAGGGACTCGCTCAGCCCCAGCATTTT,CSASQGLAQPQHF
TRBV12-2,.,TRBJ2-7,.,TGTGCAAGTCGCTTAGCGGGAGTAGCCTACGAGCAGTACTTC,CASRLAGVAYEQYF
TRBV12-3/TRBV12-4,.,TRBJ2-5,once,TGTGCCAGCAGTCAGGGAGAGACCCAGTACTTC,CASSQGETQYF
TRBV9,.,TRBJ1-4,.,TGTGCCAGCAGCGTAGAAACAACTAATGAAAAACTGTTTTTT,CASSVETTNEKLFF
TRBV5-4,.,TRBJ2-2,.,TGTGCCAGCAGTACCGCGGGGGCTAACACCGGGGAGCTGTTTTTT,CASSTAGANTGELFF
TRBV6-4,.,TRBJ1-6,few,TGTGCCAGCAGTGACTCCGGCAATTCACCCCTCCACTTT,CASSDSGNSPLHF
TRBV27,TRBD1,TRBJ1-1,.,TGTGCCAGCAGTTTCCGACAGGGGGCGTTAGCTTTCTTT,CASSFRQGALAFF
TRBV6-5,.,TRBJ1-2,few,TGTGCCAGCAGAGACGCGGATGGCTACACCTTC,CASRDADGYTF
TRBV18,.,TRBJ2-7,few,TGTGCCAGCTCATCCGAGGGTCCCGAGCAGTACTTC,CASSSEGPEQYF
TRBV7-3,.,TRBJ2-1,.,TGTGCCAGCAGCCCCACGGGGTCAGGGGAGAATGAGCAGTTCTTC,CASSPTGSGENEQFF
TRBV25-1,.,TRBJ2-5,.,TGTGCCAGCAGTGGGGACTTGCAAGAGACCCAGTACTTC,CASSGDLQETQYF
TRBV28,TRBD2,TRBJ2-1,.,TGTGCCAGCACCCCAGAGGGAGGGCACTACAATGAGCAGTTCTTC,CASTPEGGHYNEQFF
TRBV18,.,TRBJ1-1,.,TGTGCCAGCTCACCTAAGGCGACTAAGAACACTGAAGCTTTCTTT,CASSPKATKNTEAFF
TRBV5-4,.,TRBJ2-7,few,TGTGCCAGCAGCTTGGACCGCGGACTCTACGAGCAGTACTTC,CASSLDRGLYEQYF
TRBV6-1,TRBD2,TRBJ2-3,.,TGTGCCAGCAGTGAAAGGACTAGCGGGAGGCCAGATACGCAGTATTTT,CASSERTSGRPDTQYF
TRBV7-9,.,TRBJ1-1,.,TGTGCCAGCAGCTTAGGCACAGTTGGGGAAGCTTTCTTT,CASSLGTVGEAFF
TRBV19,.,TRBJ1-1,.,TGTGCCAGTCGTACAGGCGGGGGTGAAGCTTTCTTT,CASRTGGGEAFF